This TCR beta chain was recovered during a study of OX40 agonist ivuxolimab in advanced cancers. Across the study: The mean age was roughly 60 years, ranging from roughly 23 to 79, with over 70% of participants male.

Germline V lookup: CDR1 SNHLY, CDR2 FYNNEI. V dropped 5 bases and J dropped 13; count of bases not matched to a gene: 2. The CDR3 loop spans 11 amino acids. This table comes from immunoSEQ multiplex PCR, and its TCRdb copy is limited to in-frame clones, with some not included. Among some 50,000 clones listed, 87% were seen once. The chain carries TRBV2 and TRBJ2-2; 9 bases agree with TRBD1. The TCR originated in an adult with an advanced solid tumor such as melanoma, head and neck, liver or kidney cancer. This specimen consisted of CD4+ or CD8+ T cells sorted from blood, obtained in a trial of the OX40 agonist ivuxolimab. For the CDR3, the DNA is TGTGCCAGCAGTCTGGACAGGGGGCTGTTTTTT. Its protein product is CASSLDRGLFF.